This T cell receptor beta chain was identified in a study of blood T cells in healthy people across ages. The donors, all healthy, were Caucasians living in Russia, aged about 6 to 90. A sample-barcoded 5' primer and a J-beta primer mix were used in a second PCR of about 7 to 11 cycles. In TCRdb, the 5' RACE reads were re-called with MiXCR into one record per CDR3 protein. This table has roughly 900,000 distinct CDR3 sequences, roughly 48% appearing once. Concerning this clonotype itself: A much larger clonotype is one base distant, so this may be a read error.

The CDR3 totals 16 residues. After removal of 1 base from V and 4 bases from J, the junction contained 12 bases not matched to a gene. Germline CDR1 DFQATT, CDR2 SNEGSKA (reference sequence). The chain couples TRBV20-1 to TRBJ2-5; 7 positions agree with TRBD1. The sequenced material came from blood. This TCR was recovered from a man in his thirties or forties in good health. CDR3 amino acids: CSARGPRQGSRETQYF. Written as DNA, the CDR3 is TGCAGTGCTAGAGGCCCCCGACAGGGTAGCCGAGAGACCCAGTACTTC.